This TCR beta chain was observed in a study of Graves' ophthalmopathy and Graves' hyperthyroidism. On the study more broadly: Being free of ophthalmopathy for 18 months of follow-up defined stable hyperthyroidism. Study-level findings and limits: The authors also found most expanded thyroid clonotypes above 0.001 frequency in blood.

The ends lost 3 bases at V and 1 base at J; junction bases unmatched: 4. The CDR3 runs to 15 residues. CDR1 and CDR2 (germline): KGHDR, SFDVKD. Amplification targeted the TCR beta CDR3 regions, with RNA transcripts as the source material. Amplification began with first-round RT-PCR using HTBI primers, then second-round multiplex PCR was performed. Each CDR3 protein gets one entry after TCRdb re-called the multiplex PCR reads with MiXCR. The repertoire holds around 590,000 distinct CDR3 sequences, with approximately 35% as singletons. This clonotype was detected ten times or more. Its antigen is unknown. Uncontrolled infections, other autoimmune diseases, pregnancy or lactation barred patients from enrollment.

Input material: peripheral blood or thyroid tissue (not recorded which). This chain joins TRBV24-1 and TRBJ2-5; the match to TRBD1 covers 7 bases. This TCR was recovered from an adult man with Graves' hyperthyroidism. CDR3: CATSDRTGPQETQYF. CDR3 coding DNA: TGTGCCACCAGTGATCGGACAGGTCCCCAAGAGACCCAGTACTTC.